These 21 T cell receptor beta chains were all obtained from the same sample, sequenced in a study of T cell repertoires in ileal Crohn's disease. Regarding time point: neoterminal ileum biopsy at postoperative endoscopy, about 6 months after surgery. Sequencing was performed with immunoSEQ multiplex PCR; in TCRdb, only in-frame clones are kept and a portion is missing. The sample records around 8,900 clones, roughly 80% being singletons. Sequencing was carried out using ileal tissue. Receptors originate from an adult with Crohn's disease.

The chain has TRBV7-2 and TRBJ1-2; D ambiguous. CDR1 SGHTA and CDR2 FQGNSA come from the germline V gene. Trimming shortened V by 2 bases and J by 7 bases, and 11 bases separated the two germline ends. This CDR3 region has 13 residues. CDR3 in amino acids: CASSLRDHRGYTF. The CDR3 DNA follows: TGTGCCAGCAGCTTACGGGATCATCGTGGCTACACCTTC.

The chain couples TRBV29-1 to TRBJ1-1; D is undetermined. The CDR3 runs 12 residues. V lost 5 bases, J lost 2 bases, and 9 bases lay in between. The germline V gene encodes CDR1 SQVTM and CDR2 ANQGSEA. CDR3 amino acids: CSVNTGNTEAFF. The CDR3 coding sequence is TGCAGCGTTAATACGGGAAACACTGAAGCTTTCTTT.

The rearrangement joins TRBV2 to TRBJ2-4, with 7 bases lining up with TRBD2. V shed 3 bases, J shed 3 bases, and the junction held 8 bases outside the gene matches. The germline V gene encodes CDR1 SNHLY and CDR2 FYNNEI. CDR3 length: 16 residues. The CDR3 DNA follows: TGTGCCAGCAGTGACCGGGGGAGGGTTGGCAAAAACATTCAGTACTTC. Translating it yields CASSDRGRVGKNIQYF.

V usage is TRBV9 and J usage is TRBJ2-2, with D perhaps matching TRBD2 (6 bases). The germline V and J ends were trimmed by 4 bases and 5 bases, with 21 bases remaining between them. The CDR3 is 17 amino acids. Germline V gives CDR1 SGDLS, CDR2 YYNGEE. The CDR3 DNA follows: TGTGCCAGCAGCCTCCGGTCCAGCTGGGGACTTACCGGGGAGCTGTTTTTT. Amino acids: CASSLRSSWGLTGELFF.

The chain combines TRBV7-5 with TRBJ2-1; the table gives TRBD2 as D, unverified against the DNA. TRBV7-5 is marked as a pseudogene. This CDR3 region has 20 residues. CDR3 bases: TGTGCCAGAAGCAGACCGCCCGGGACTAGCGGGAGGCCCTCCTACAATGAGCAGTTCTTC. This translates into CARSRPPGTSGRPSYNEQFF.

This CDR3 reads CSGQGGYPAEAFF. CDR3 in DNA: TGCAGCGGACAGGGGGGCTATCCCGCTGAAGCTTTCTTT. The chain uses TRBV29-1 and TRBJ1-1, with 9 bases identical to TRBD1. The CDR3 totals 13 residues. CDR1 and CDR2 from the germline V gene are SQVTM and ANQGSEA. V lost 7 bases and J lost 6; bases outside the gene matches: 9.

V usage is TRBV7-2 and J usage is TRBJ2-7; 11 positions agree with TRBD2. With 2 bases clipped from V and 4 bases from J, the junction kept 7 bases outside the gene matches. Germline CDR1 is SGHTA and CDR2 is FQGNSA. This CDR3 is 16 amino acids long. CDR3 in amino acids: CASSLLASGGRYEQYF. For the CDR3, the DNA is TGTGCCAGCAGCTTATTGGCTAGCGGGGGGAGATACGAGCAGTACTTC.

This chain joins TRBV4-3 and TRBJ2-2; 13 bases match TRBD2. With 0 bases clipped from V and 3 bases from J, the junction kept 4 bases outside the gene matches. This CDR3 has 18 amino acids. Per germline, CDR1 LGHNA and CDR2 YSLEER. The CDR3 loop is CASSQELAGGGDTGELFF. The CDR3 DNA sequence: TGCGCCAGCAGCCAAGAACTAGCGGGAGGGGGGGACACCGGGGAGCTGTTTTTT.

This clone is termed medium-sized. The chain carries TRBV7-9 and TRBJ1-3; 7 nucleotides agree with TRBD1. The V gene's germline CDR1 is SEHNR and CDR2 FQNEAQ (reference sequence). V lost 3 bases, J lost 0 bases, and 2 bases stayed unmatched. The CDR3 spans 15 residues. CDR3 loop: CASSLGQLSGNTIYF. The DNA for the CDR3 is TGTGCCAGCAGCTTGGGACAGCTCTCTGGAAACACCATATATTTT.

This chain links TRBV6-5 with TRBJ2-3; D gene uncertain. The CDR3 sequence is 14 residues long. V lost 6 bases and J 6 bases, leaving 16 bases between the germline ends. Germline V gene data show CDR1 as MNHEY and CDR2 as SVGAGI. In DNA form, the CDR3 reads TGTGCCAGCAGACGTGGGCCACAGTCGGATACGCAGTATTTT. Translated, it gives CASRRGPQSDTQYF.

This chain links TRBV7-9 with TRBJ1-3; 7 nucleotides line up with TRBD1. This CDR3 has 16 residues. Germline V gene lookup returns CDR1 SEHNR and CDR2 FQNEAQ (reference sequence). With 6 bases clipped from V and 1 base from J, the junction kept 9 bases outside the gene matches. The CDR3 reads CASSPGQPSSGNTIYF. In DNA form, the CDR3 reads TGTGCCAGCAGTCCGGGACAGCCGTCGTCTGGAAACACCATATATTTT.

The chain joins TRBV2 to TRBJ2-3; TRBD2 agrees at 7 bases. The CDR3 covers 16 residues. V trimming: 7 bases; J trimming: 2 bases; junction bases outside the gene matches: 12. Per germline, CDR1 SNHLY and CDR2 FYNNEI. The CDR3 loop is CASNWRGNLNTDTQYF. The CDR3 DNA follows: TGTGCCAGCAATTGGCGGGGGAACTTGAACACAGATACGCAGTATTTT.

In nucleotides, the CDR3 is TGTGCCAGCAGCTGGGGACAGGGGTTTGGGTCCTACAATGAGCAGTTCTTC. Its protein product is CASSWGQGFGSYNEQFF. V and J are TRBV4-2 and TRBJ2-1, with 10 bases that match TRBD1. Germline assignment: CDR1 LGHNA and CDR2 YNFKEQ. Trimming at V came to 5 bases and at J to 1 base, leaving 8 bases not matched to a gene. This CDR3 is 17 amino acids long.

J is TRBJ2-1 and V is TRBV2; 8 bases align to TRBD1. CDR3 length equals 14 residues. CDR1 and CDR2 from the germline V gene are SNHLY and FYNNEI. J gave up 9 bases and V 3 bases, and 7 bases lay outside the gene matches. CDR3 coding DNA: TGTGCCAGCAGTGACGTCGACAGGGGACTTGAGCAGTTCTTC. Its translation is CASSDVDRGLEQFF. Using reference TRBV2 and TRBJ2-1 for the parts outside the CDR3, the full variable domain is EPEVTQTPSHQVTQMGQEVILRCVPISNHLYFYWYRQILGQKVEFLVSFYNNEISEKSEIFDDQFSVERPDGSNFTLKIRSTKLEDSAMYFCASSDVDRGLEQFFGPGTRLTVL.

The chain employs TRBV7-9 and TRBJ1-4; 7 positions match TRBD1. CDR3 length equals 15 residues. V lost 3 bases and J lost 3; bases outside the gene matches: 4. Germline V gene sequence: CDR1 SEHNR, CDR2 FQNEAQ (reference sequence). CDR3 region: CASSLGDSSNEKLFF. The DNA of the CDR3 is TGTGCCAGCAGCTTGGGGGACAGCTCTAATGAAAAACTGTTTTTT. Together with reference TRBV7-9 and TRBJ1-4, the CDR3 gives the full variable domain: DTGVSQNPRHKITKRGQNVTFRCDPISEHNRLYWYRQTLGQGPEFLTYFQNEAQLEKSRLLSDRFSAERPKGSFSTLEIQRTEQGDSAMYLCASSLGDSSNEKLFFGSGTQLSVL.

The rearrangement uses TRBV5-1 and TRBJ2-2; a weak D match, TRBD1 (6 bases). Per the germline V gene, CDR1 is SGHRS and CDR2 is YFSETQ. The CDR3 extends over 15 amino acids. The V and J ends lost 3 bases and 2 bases respectively, with 11 bases between them. CDR3 sequence reads: CASSYAGTNTGELFF. CDR3 coding DNA: TGCGCCAGCAGCTACGCCGGGACAAACACCGGGGAGCTGTTTTTT.

V gene TRBV6-5 combines with J gene TRBJ1-3, with D possibly TRBD1 on 6 matching bases. CDR3 length: 15 amino acids. V was shortened by 6 bases and J by 7 bases, with 19 bases between the two germline ends. Germline V gives CDR1 MNHEY, CDR2 SVGAGI. The chain's CDR3 is CASSKTGKYRNTIYF. Here the CDR3 DNA reads TGTGCCAGCAGCAAAACAGGGAAATATAGGAACACCATATATTTT.

The chain carries TRBV4-2 and TRBJ1-1; D ambiguous. The germline V gene has CDR1 LGHNA and CDR2 YNFKEQ. V was trimmed by 0 bases and J by 1 base, leaving 6 bases between them. This CDR3 contains 14 residues. CDR3 nucleotides: TGTGCCAGCAGCCAAGATGGGCGGAACACTGAAGCTTTCTTT. Protein sequence: CASSQDGRNTEAFF.

The chain links TRBV4-2 to TRBJ2-3, with 7 bases matching TRBD1. There are 17 residues in the CDR3. The V gene's germline CDR1 is LGHNA and CDR2 YNFKEQ. V was clipped by 2 bases and J by 0 bases; unmatched bases: 8. This CDR3 is CASSQRRGNPSTDTQYF. The CDR3 coding sequence is TGTGCCAGCAGCCAACGCAGGGGGAATCCTAGCACAGATACGCAGTATTTT.

The chain combines TRBV19 with TRBJ1-3; TRBD1 is a possible D gene (6 bases). CDR1 is LNHDA and CDR2 is SQIVND in the germline V gene (reference sequence). Deletions cut 8 bases from V and 3 bases from J, with 14 bases between. The CDR3 has 14 amino acids. The CDR3 reads CASGRTDLGNTIYF. CDR3 nucleotide sequence: TGTGCCAGTGGTCGGACAGACCTTGGAAACACCATATATTTT.

About this clone: The sample contains more than one DNA sequence encoding this CDR3. CDR3 protein: CASSQIQGTEAFF. In nucleotides, the CDR3 is TGTGCCAGCAGCCAAATCCAGGGAACTGAAGCTTTCTTT. The chain has TRBV14 and TRBJ1-1; TRBD1 is a possible D gene (5 bases). Germline CDR1 and CDR2: SGHDN and FVKESK. The CDR3 is 13 residues long. V was pared by 2 bases and J by 5 bases, with 9 bases between.